This T cell receptor (beta chain) derives from a study of blood T cell repertoires in COVID-19. As for the study in general: Sample material is recorded as cDNA or gDNA derived from T cells, B-cell-depleted T cells, or PBMCs.

Germline CDR1 is LNHDA and CDR2 is SQIVND (reference sequence). The CDR3 contains 13 residues. Trimming at V came to 5 bases and at J to 8 bases, leaving 7 bases not matched to a gene. The assay was immunoSEQ multiplex PCR, and TCRdb's table has in-frame clones only and misses some. The sample has 68,000 or so clones; more than 70% are singletons. The specimen sequenced was peripheral blood. The chain couples TRBV19 to TRBJ1-2, with 8 bases matching TRBD1. The sequence was obtained from a man in his 70s with active or convalescent COVID-19. CDR3 residues: CASSWDRLRGYTF. The CDR3 DNA reads as TGTGCCAGTAGTTGGGACAGGTTAAGGGGCTACACCTTC.